This T cell receptor (beta chain) was identified during a study of blood T cell repertoires in COVID-19. Study at large: Acute and convalescent COVID-19 specimens originated in the United States, Italy and Spain.

The V gene end was trimmed by 1 base and the J gene end by 8 bases; junction bases not matched to a gene: 11. CDR1 and CDR2 from the germline V gene are SEHNR and FQNEAQ (reference sequence). The CDR3 spans 16 residues. Assay used: immunoSEQ multiplex PCR; TCRdb lists only in-frame clones, some missing. The table lists tens of thousands of clones, around 82% of them singletons. This TCR was recovered from a human donor in a cohort sampled during active COVID-19. The J gene is TRBJ1-2, the V gene TRBV7-9; 9 bases align to TRBD1. Source material: peripheral blood. As DNA, the CDR3 is TGTGCCAGCAGCTTAGGGGCTCTACAGGGGGCTGGCGGCTACACCTTC. It translates to CASSLGALQGAGGYTF.